Presented here are 26 T cell receptor beta chains from one specimen sequenced in a study of T cell responses to AZD1222 COVID-19 vaccine. Sequencing was performed with immunoSEQ multiplex PCR; in TCRdb, only in-frame clones are kept and a portion is missing. This sample has about 110,000 clones, with 70% to 90% found just once. The sample was peripheral blood, taken 28 days after the second AZD1222 dose. These receptors were obtained from an adult who received the AZD1222 COVID-19 vaccine.

This clone came up a few times. V is TRBV6-5 and J is TRBJ1-5; D is unresolved. Germline V gene lookup returns CDR1 MNHEY and CDR2 SVGAGI. This CDR3 contains 11 residues. V lost 6 bases and J lost 6, with 6 bases in between. CDR3 protein: CASSRSQPQHF. The CDR3 DNA follows: TGTGCCAGCAGCAGAAGTCAGCCCCAGCATTTT.

The chain combines TRBV4-1 with TRBJ1-2, with 7 nucleotides matching TRBD1. V was pared by 0 bases and J by 4 bases, with 11 bases of the junction left unmatched. Germline V gene lookup returns CDR1 MGHRA and CDR2 YSYEKL. The CDR3 runs 17 residues. In DNA, the CDR3 is TGCGCCAGCAGCCAAGATACCGACAGGGATGCCTCCTATGGCTACACCTTC. As protein: CASSQDTDRDASYGYTF.

This chain uses TRBV19 with TRBJ1-1, with D possibly being TRBD1 (5 bases). V lost 7 bases, J lost 1 base, and 16 bases lay in between. There are 15 residues in the CDR3. Germline V lookup: CDR1 LNHDA, CDR2 SQIVND (reference sequence). The CDR3 DNA reads TGTGCCAGTATGGGGGGGAGACGGAGGAACACTGAAGCTTTCTTT. Encoded protein: CASMGGRRRNTEAFF. Based on the CDR3 plus reference TRBV19 and TRBJ1-1, the full variable domain is DGGITQSPKYLFRKEGQNVTLSCEQNLNHDAMYWYRQDPGQGLRLIYYSQIVNDFQKGDIAEGYSVSREKKESFPLTVTSAQKNPTAFYLCASMGGRRRNTEAFFGQGTRLTVV.

J is TRBJ1-4 and V is TRBV3-1 (or the pseudogene TRBV3-2); 9 nucleotides line up with TRBD1. The CDR3 runs to 15 residues. J gave up 4 bases and V 5 bases, and 5 bases lay outside the gene matches. Germline CDR1 and CDR2: LGHDT and YNNKEL (reference sequence). CDR3 region: CASSFPGQGNEKLFF. CDR3 nucleotide sequence: TGTGCCAGCAGCTTTCCGGGACAGGGTAATGAAAAACTGTTTTTT.

CDR3 residues: CASSNSGEGQPQHF. Here the CDR3 DNA reads TGTGCCAGTAGTAATTCAGGGGAAGGTCAGCCCCAGCATTTT. This chain connects TRBV19 to TRBJ1-5; D is possibly TRBD1 (6 bases). This CDR3 has 14 residues. Trimming left V 4 bases short and J 6 bases short, with 13 bases between. Germline V gene sequence: CDR1 LNHDA, CDR2 SQIVND (reference sequence).

The genes are TRBV10-3 and TRBJ2-7, with 7 positions matching TRBD1. The J segment lost 1 base and the V segment lost 8 bases, leaving 2 bases of the junction unmatched. The CDR3 is 12 amino acids. Germline V gene data show CDR1 as ENHRY and CDR2 as SYGVKD. Here the CDR3 reads CAISDRSYEQYF. The DNA of the CDR3 is TGTGCCATCTCGGACAGGTCCTACGAGCAGTACTTC.

CDR3 sequence reads: CASSLGRQFEQYF. The CDR3 DNA sequence: TGCGCCAGCAGCTTGGGGCGACAGTTCGAGCAGTACTTC. The V gene is TRBV5-1, the J gene TRBJ2-7; D perhaps matches TRBD1 (5 bases). CDR1 and CDR2 from the germline V gene are SGHRS and YFSETQ. CDR3 length: 13 amino acids. V was pared by 0 bases and J by 6 bases, with 10 bases between. Full variable domain (rest looked up from reference TRBV5-1 and TRBJ2-7): KAGVTQTPRYLIKTRGQQVTLSCSPISGHRSVSWYQQTPGQGLQFLFEYFSETQRNKGNFPGRFSGRQFSNSRSEMNVSTLELGDSALYLCASSLGRQFEQYFGPGTRLTVT.

This chain links TRBV25-1 with TRBJ2-7; D not resolved. V was cut by 5 bases and J by 0 bases, with 14 bases left in between. This CDR3 is 15 amino acids long. CDR1 and CDR2 (germline): MGHDK, SYGVNS. The CDR3 bases are TGTGCCAGCAGTCCGGGCGAGATAAGCTCCTACGAGCAGTACTTC. Translated: CASSPGEISSYEQYF.

J is TRBJ1-5 and V is TRBV27; 8 bases match TRBD1. The germline gives CDR1 MNHEY, CDR2 SMNVEV (reference sequence). The CDR3 covers 14 residues. V lost 3 bases to trimming and J lost 3 bases; unmatched junction nucleotides: 1. CDR3 nucleotides: TGTGCCAGCAGTTTGACAGGGGACAATCAGCCCCAGCATTTT. Translating gives CASSLTGDNQPQHF.

The gene calls are TRBV30 and TRBJ1-5; D is uncertain. Per the germline V gene, CDR1 is GTSNPN and CDR2 is SVGIG (reference sequence). The CDR3 loop spans 13 amino acids. Trimming left V 1 base short and J 2 bases short, with 6 bases between. CDR3 loop: CAWSARGNQPQHF. The CDR3 DNA follows: TGTGCCTGGAGTGCAAGGGGCAATCAGCCCCAGCATTTT.

The rearrangement joins TRBV28 to TRBJ2-7; tentatively, D is TRBD1 (5 bases). This CDR3 spans 14 amino acids. Germline CDR1 is MDHEN and CDR2 is SYDVKM. V lost 5 bases and J 3 bases, leaving 14 bases between the germline ends. The CDR3 here is CASSPPRGYYEQYF. CDR3 nucleotide sequence: TGTGCCAGCAGTCCCCCTAGGGGCTACTACGAGCAGTACTTC.

CDR3 DNA: TGTGCCAGCAGTTTAGATGGGCCTGGCACTGAAGCTTTCTTT. This translates into CASSLDGPGTEAFF. This chain joins TRBV27 and TRBJ1-1; D not certain. Trimming removed 2 bases at V and 4 bases at J, with 11 bases between. The CDR3 totals 14 residues. Germline CDR1 reads MNHEY; CDR2 reads SMNVEV (reference sequence).

The rearrangement joins TRBV3-1 (or the pseudogene TRBV3-2) to TRBJ1-6, with a weak D call TRBD1 (6 bases). The CDR3 has 15 residues. CDR1 and CDR2 (germline): LGHDT, YNNKEL (reference sequence). Trimming shortened V by 4 bases and J by 5 bases, and 12 bases separated the two germline ends. The CDR3 sequence: CASSPGQPNNSPLHF. DNA of the CDR3: TGTGCCAGCAGCCCCGGACAGCCTAATAATTCACCCCTCCACTTT.

This rearrangement joins TRBV15 to TRBJ1-5, with D perhaps matching TRBD1 (6 bases). V was trimmed by 3 bases and J by 5 bases, leaving 17 bases between them. The CDR3 contains 16 residues. CDR1 LNHNV and CDR2 YYDKDF come from the germline V gene (reference sequence). The CDR3, as DNA: TGTGCCACCAGCAGTGTCCCCGCCAGGGGCGATCAGCCCCAGCATTTT. Amino acid sequence: CATSSVPARGDQPQHF.

The chain uses TRBV30 and TRBJ2-7, with D perhaps being TRBD1 or TRBD2 (5 bases each). V was shortened by 2 bases and J by 4 bases, with 15 bases between the two germline ends. There are 14 residues in the CDR3. Germline values: CDR1 GTSNPN, CDR2 SVGIG (reference sequence). CDR3 nucleotides: TGTGCCTGGAGTACTCTGGGGACCAAATACGAGCAGTACTTC. Translating it yields CAWSTLGTKYEQYF. The whole variable domain, remainder taken from reference TRBV30 and TRBJ2-7, is SQTIHQWPATLVQPVGSPLSLECTVEGTSNPNLYWYRQAAGRGLQLLFYSVGIGQISSEVPQNLSASRPQDRQFILSSKKLLLSDSGFYLCAWSTLGTKYEQYFGPGTRLTVT.

This chain links TRBV30 with TRBJ1-5; D gene unclear. Germline V gene data show CDR1 as GTSNPN and CDR2 as SVGIG (reference sequence). V lost 2 bases and J 1 base, leaving 6 bases between the germline ends. The CDR3 has 13 amino acids. The CDR3 here is CAWSPESNQPQHF. The CDR3 DNA is TGTGCCTGGAGTCCGGAAAGCAATCAGCCCCAGCATTTT.

The chain couples TRBV9 to TRBJ2-7; 7 nucleotides agree with TRBD2. This CDR3 comprises 15 residues. The germline V gene has CDR1 SGDLS and CDR2 YYNGEE. V was clipped by 0 bases and J by 4 bases; unmatched bases: 7. The CDR3 DNA is TGTGCCAGCAGCGTAGACCTATCAGCGGGATACGAGCAGTACTTC. It codes for CASSVDLSAGYEQYF.

This clone was detected once. This chain connects TRBV5-4 to TRBJ2-5; TRBD1 matches 7 bases. The CDR3 sequence is 14 residues long. The V segment lost 4 bases and the J segment 5 bases; nucleotides outside the gene matches: 8. The V gene's germline CDR1 is SGHNT and CDR2 YYREEE (reference sequence). DNA for the CDR3: TGTGCCAGCAGCCTAACAGGGGATTGGGAGACCCAGTACTTC. As protein: CASSLTGDWETQYF. Full variable domain (remainder filled in from reference TRBV5-4 and TRBJ2-5): ETGVTQSPTHLIKTRGQQVTLRCSSQSGHNTVSWYQQALGQGPQFIFQYYREEENGRGNFPPRFSGLQFPNYSSELNVNALELDDSALYLCASSLTGDWETQYFGPGTRLLVL.

The chain recombines TRBV5-4 with TRBJ2-5; 14 bases fit TRBD2. J lost 3 bases, V lost 5 bases, and 3 bases had no gene match. This CDR3 is 15 amino acids long. In germline, CDR1 is SGHNT, CDR2 YYREEE (reference sequence). The CDR3 DNA reads TGTGCCAGCAGGGAGACTAGCGGGGGGGAAGAGACCCAGTACTTC. Translation: CASRETSGGEETQYF. The full variable domain, completed using reference TRBV5-4 and TRBJ2-5, is ETGVTQSPTHLIKTRGQQVTLRCSSQSGHNTVSWYQQALGQGPQFIFQYYREEENGRGNFPPRFSGLQFPNYSSELNVNALELDDSALYLCASRETSGGEETQYFGPGTRLLVL.

The chain recombines TRBV2 with TRBJ2-3, with D perhaps matching TRBD1 or TRBD2 (5 bases each). Germline CDR1 is SNHLY and CDR2 is FYNNEI. Trimming took off 2 bases at V and 9 bases at J, with 9 bases between the two ends. CDR3 length equals 12 residues. This CDR3 is CASSERDRTQYF. The CDR3 bases are TGTGCCAGCAGTGAAAGGGACCGAACGCAGTATTTT.

This chain uses TRBV3-1 (or the pseudogene TRBV3-2) with TRBJ2-1; TRBD2 matches 11 bases. Germline V gene data show CDR1 as LGHDT and CDR2 as YNNKEL (reference sequence). Germline trimming cut 0 bases from V and 4 bases from J; bases unmatched to any gene: 2. CDR3 length equals 16 residues. Written as DNA, the CDR3 is TGTGCCAGCAGCCAAGATCTAGCGGGGGGTTACAATGAGCAGTTCTTC. It is translated as CASSQDLAGGYNEQFF.

This clone came up once. The CDR3 region is CASSPRDINEKLFF. In DNA, the CDR3 is TGTGCCAGCAGTCCTCGGGACATTAATGAAAAACTGTTTTTT. The chain couples TRBV25-1 to TRBJ1-4; the D gene is possibly TRBD1 (6 bases). The ends were cut back, 5 bases at V and 4 bases at J, with 11 bases in the middle. The germline V gene encodes CDR1 MGHDK and CDR2 SYGVNS. This CDR3 comprises 14 residues.

The V gene is TRBV5-6, the J gene TRBJ1-1; unclear D gene. Trimming removed 0 bases from V and 1 base from J, with 7 bases in between. This CDR3 is 14 amino acids long. Per germline, CDR1 SGHDT and CDR2 YYEEEE. The CDR3 region has the DNA TGTGCCAGCAGCTTGGCCGGTTCGAACACTGAAGCTTTCTTT. Protein sequence: CASSLAGSNTEAFF.

The chain links TRBV28 to TRBJ1-1; D is undetermined. The CDR3 is 15 amino acids. From germline, CDR1 is MDHEN and CDR2 SYDVKM. Trimming took 6 bases from V and 3 from J, leaving 17 bases between them. The CDR3 is CASSPQAGRYTEAFF. CDR3 nucleotides: TGTGCCAGCAGCCCCCAGGCGGGCAGATACACTGAAGCTTTCTTT.

V and J are TRBV12-5 and TRBJ2-2; TRBD1 agrees at 8 bases. Germline CDR1 and CDR2: LGHNT and FRNRAP. V was pared by 9 bases and J by 10 bases, with 16 bases of the junction left unmatched. The CDR3 loop spans 15 amino acids. The CDR3 DNA follows: TGTGCTAGCCGCCCGGGACAGGCGTCCCCTAAGGAGCTGTTTTTT. This encodes CASRPGQASPKELFF.

The V call is TRBV9, the J call TRBJ2-7; 13 bases map to TRBD2. Germline V gene lookup returns CDR1 SGDLS and CDR2 YYNGEE. The CDR3 consists of 16 residues. Germline trimming cut 3 bases from V and 3 bases from J; bases unmatched to any gene: 6. The CDR3, as DNA: TGTGCCAGCAGCGCCACCGGACTAGCGGGGGTCTACGAGCAGTACTTC. Translating gives CASSATGLAGVYEQYF.